This passage covers 3 T cell receptor beta chains from one sample sequenced in a study of blood T cell repertoires in COVID-19. This table comes from immunoSEQ multiplex PCR, and its TCRdb copy is limited to in-frame clones, with some not included. The sample lists approximately 260,000 clones, about nine tenths seen once, with 1.5% to 2% in the top ten. The sample taken for sequencing was PBMCs or T cells enriched from blood (not recorded which). All receptors derive from a young woman who had recovered from COVID-19.

The genes are TRBV28 and TRBJ2-7, with D possibly matching TRBD2 (6 bases). Germline CDR1 is MDHEN and CDR2 is SYDVKM. Trimming cost V 5 bases and J 0 bases, with 14 bases left between them. CDR3 length: 15 residues. The CDR3 region has the DNA TGTGCCAGCAGTCCGGGACTCATGAGCTCCTACGAGCAGTACTTC. The encoded protein is CASSPGLMSSYEQYF.

This sequence joins TRBV5-6 and TRBJ2-7; D not resolved. Germline CDR1 reads SGHDT; CDR2 reads YYEEEE. V lost 3 bases and J lost 2, with 12 bases in between. This CDR3 region has 14 residues. The CDR3 DNA is TGTGCCAGCAGCTCCCTGACACCCCCCTACGAGCAGTACTTC. Its protein product is CASSSLTPPYEQYF.

The V and J genes are TRBV6-5 and TRBJ2-7; tentative D call: TRBD2 (5 bases). The V end was cut by 7 bases, the J end by 4 bases, with 11 bases between. The CDR3 sequence is 12 residues long. Germline values: CDR1 MNHEY, CDR2 SVGAGI. This CDR3 is CASNRGPYEQYF. The CDR3 DNA reads TGTGCCAGCAATCGAGGGCCGTACGAGCAGTACTTC.